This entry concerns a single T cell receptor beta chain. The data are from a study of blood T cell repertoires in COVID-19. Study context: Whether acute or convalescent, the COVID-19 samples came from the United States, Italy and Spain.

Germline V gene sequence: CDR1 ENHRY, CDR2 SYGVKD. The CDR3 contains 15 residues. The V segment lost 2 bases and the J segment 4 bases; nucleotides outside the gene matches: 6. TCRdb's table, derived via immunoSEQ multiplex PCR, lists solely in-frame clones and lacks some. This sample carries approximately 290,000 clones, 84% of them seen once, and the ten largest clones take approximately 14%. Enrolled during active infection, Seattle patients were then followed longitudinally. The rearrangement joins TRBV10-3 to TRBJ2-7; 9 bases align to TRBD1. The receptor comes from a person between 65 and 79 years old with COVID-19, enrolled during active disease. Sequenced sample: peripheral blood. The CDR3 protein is CAISERGQGSYEQYF. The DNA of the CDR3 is TGTGCCATCAGTGAGCGGGGACAGGGATCTTACGAGCAGTACTTC.